This TCR beta chain was captured in a study of post-analysis software for immune sequencing data. The wider study: Included courses were relapsing-remitting and secondary progressive multiple sclerosis; progressive-relapsing multiple sclerosis was also included. Study-level findings and limits: Normalized Chao1 diversity was significantly lower in multiple sclerosis patients than in controls. F-measure co-clustering was strong for batch-matched samples. The study found TRBV5-6, TRBV5-1 and TRBV20-1 among 5 or 6 TRBV segments more frequent in patients than controls.

The CDR3 spans 15 residues. Trimming removed 5 bases from V and 4 bases from J; junction bases left unmatched: 10. CDR1 and CDR2 (germline): DFQATT, SNEGSKA (reference sequence). Of note for this clonotype: No antigen is known for it.

TCR beta libraries were prepared from cDNA with unique molecular identifiers. Input populations of roughly 0.85 to 11 million T cells gave rise to around 480,000 cDNA molecules. MiXCR, run by TCRdb on the PCR reads, gives a single entry per CDR3 protein. This sample carries fewer than 900,000 distinct CDR3 sequences, just over 45% of them seen once, and the ten largest clones take approximately 4.4%. This sequence was found in a girl aged 5-17 years with multiple sclerosis. The sequencing input was blood. The rearrangement joins TRBV20-1 to TRBJ2-1; 8 bases map to TRBD2. The CDR3 nucleotides are TGCAGTGCTCACCGCCGCGCTAGCGGGTACAATGAGCAGTTCTTC. This translates into CSAHRRASGYNEQFF.